This TCR beta chain was identified during a study of T cells in Graves' hyperthyroidism and ophthalmopathy. Study background: Peripheral blood specimens were obtained at initial diagnosis, prior to any treatment.

This clonotype was found many times. The target antigen is unknown. Researchers took RNA transcripts and amplified the TCR beta CDR3 regions from them. A first-round RT-PCR of the TCR CDR3 used the HTBI primer set. Each CDR3 protein is one row after TCRdb ran MiXCR on the multiplex PCR reads. The sample holds some 200,000 distinct CDR3 sequences, about 15% seen once. General study points: Most clonotypes expanded in thyroid above 0.001 were likewise present in blood.

This CDR3 has 13 residues. Per germline, CDR1 MDHEN and CDR2 SYDVKM. With 4 bases clipped from V and 3 bases from J, the junction kept 1 base outside the gene matches. The chain is built from TRBV28 and TRBJ2-7, with 9 bases identical to TRBD1. The TCR was taken from a man aged 50 to 59 with Graves' hyperthyroidism. The sequenced sample consisted of blood. CDR3 protein: CASSSGQGYEQYF. The CDR3 DNA is TGTGCCAGCAGTTCGGGACAGGGCTACGAGCAGTACTTC.